The 28 T cell receptor beta chains below were found in one sample sequenced in a study of T cell responses to AZD1222 COVID-19 vaccine. This table comes from immunoSEQ multiplex PCR, and its TCRdb copy is limited to in-frame clones, with some not included. The sample has 130,000 or so clones, about 89% seen once. Sequencing used peripheral blood, obtained 28 days after the second dose of the MenACWY control vaccine. The receptor set was obtained from an adult who received the MenACWY meningococcal vaccine as a control.

This chain links TRBV5-5 with TRBJ2-7, with TRBD2 as a possible D gene (6 bases). The V end lost 9 bases, the J end lost 6 bases, and 13 bases lay between the germline ends. The germline V gene has CDR1 SGHKS and CDR2 YYEKEE (reference sequence). The CDR3 extends over 11 amino acids. CDR3 bases: TGTGCCACCGGGGGAACTCCCGAGCAGTACTTC. As protein: CATGGTPEQYF.

V and J are TRBV24-1 and TRBJ1-2, with TRBD1 matching 8 bases. This CDR3 comprises 14 residues. Germline loops: CDR1 KGHDR, CDR2 SFDVKD. J was trimmed by 1 base and V by 10 bases; bases with no gene match: 7. CDR3 loop: CATRDGQGNYGYTF. The CDR3 DNA reads as TGTGCCACGAGAGACGGACAGGGTAACTATGGCTACACCTTC.

This sequence joins TRBV29-1 and TRBJ2-3, with D perhaps matching TRBD1 (6 bases). This CDR3 has 13 amino acids. Germline V gives CDR1 SQVTM, CDR2 ANQGSEA. V was clipped by 3 bases and J by 6 bases, with 13 bases between them. DNA of the CDR3: TGCAGCGTTGATAGGCAGGGGATGGATACGCAGTATTTT. Amino acids: CSVDRQGMDTQYF.

V gene TRBV6-5 combines with J gene TRBJ2-5; D unresolved. Germline CDR1 and CDR2: MNHEY and SVGAGI. Trimming stripped 0 bases from V and 1 base from J, with 6 bases between. The CDR3 is made up of 14 amino acids. DNA for the CDR3: TGTGCCAGCAGTTACTCTTTAGCCCAAGAGACCCAGTACTTC. This translates into CASSYSLAQETQYF.

This chain links TRBV4-1 with TRBJ1-3, with D unclear. The CDR3 extends over 14 amino acids. Trimming left V 0 bases short and J 3 bases short, with 6 bases between. The germline V gene has CDR1 MGHRA and CDR2 YSYEKL. CDR3 amino acids: CASSQEYGGNTIYF. As DNA, the CDR3 is TGCGCCAGCAGCCAAGAATACGGTGGAAACACCATATATTTT.

As DNA, the CDR3 is TGTGCCAGCAGTGAAACGGCAGTAGTTACCGGGGAGCTGTTTTTT. This codes for CASSETAVVTGELFF. The gene calls are TRBV6-1 and TRBJ2-2, with unresolved D. V lost 2 bases to trimming and J lost 5 bases, with 12 bases between them. The CDR3 contains 15 residues. The germline V gene has CDR1 MNHNS and CDR2 SASEGT.

V and J are TRBV7-9 and TRBJ1-2; unclear D gene. Germline CDR1 reads SEHNR; CDR2 reads FQNEAQ (reference sequence). Trimming stripped 5 bases from V and 0 bases from J, with 4 bases between. The CDR3 contains 12 residues. CDR3 in DNA: TGTGCCAGCAGCATCACTAACTATGGCTACACCTTC. Protein sequence: CASSITNYGYTF.

The chain employs TRBV5-1 and TRBJ2-1; 10 bases are a match to TRBD1. The CDR3 runs to 16 residues. Germline CDR1 and CDR2: SGHRS and YFSETQ. J gave up 7 bases and V 4 bases, and 11 bases lay outside the gene matches. The CDR3 DNA sequence: TGCGCCAGCAGCGTTACCGGGACAGGGGTAGGGAATGAGCAGTTCTTC. Amino acid sequence: CASSVTGTGVGNEQFF.

The chain employs TRBV6-2 or TRBV6-3 and TRBJ2-3, with 11 bases that match TRBD2. Germline CDR1 and CDR2: MNHEY and SVGEGT. V lost 5 bases and J lost 4; bases outside the gene matches: 5. This CDR3 has 15 residues. The CDR3 region is CASSDTSGRSDTQYF. As DNA, the CDR3 is TGTGCCAGCAGTGACACTAGCGGGAGATCAGATACGCAGTATTTT.

This chain connects TRBV5-5 to TRBJ2-6; perhaps TRBD1 as D (6 bases). The CDR3 totals 14 residues. V lost 4 bases and J lost 4, with 9 bases in between. CDR1 and CDR2 from the germline V gene are SGHKS and YYEKEE (reference sequence). The CDR3 sequence is CASSNQGGANVLTF. CDR3 nucleotide sequence: TGTGCCAGCAGCAACCAGGGGGGGGCCAACGTCCTGACTTTC.

The chain is built from TRBV5-6 and TRBJ2-2; tentative D call: TRBD1 (6 bases). The CDR3 covers 15 residues. Trimming stripped 3 bases from V and 1 base from J, with 10 bases between. Germline CDR1 SGHDT, CDR2 YYEEEE. The CDR3 region has the DNA TGTGCCAGCAGCTCGGGACACCGGAACACCGGGGAGCTGTTTTTT. Translating it yields CASSSGHRNTGELFF.

The chain carries TRBV18 and TRBJ2-2, with 7 positions matching TRBD1. This CDR3 is 16 amino acids long. Germline assignment: CDR1 KGHSH and CDR2 LQKENI. After removal of 2 bases from V and 0 bases from J, the junction contained 3 bases not matched to a gene. CDR3 region: CASSPTTGPNTGELFF. The CDR3 bases are TGTGCCAGCTCACCAACGACAGGGCCGAACACCGGGGAGCTGTTTTTT.

This sequence joins TRBV19 and TRBJ2-1; D is unresolved. The CDR3 sequence is 13 residues long. Germline CDR1 reads LNHDA; CDR2 reads SQIVND (reference sequence). V was cut by 5 bases and J by 6 bases, with 11 bases left in between. The CDR3 nucleotides are TGTGCCAGTAGTGCCAGCCCGGGCAATGAGCAGTTCTTC. This gives the protein CASSASPGNEQFF.

The chain couples TRBV27 to TRBJ1-4, with a possible D match to TRBD1 (5 bases). The germline V gene encodes CDR1 MNHEY and CDR2 SMNVEV (reference sequence). V gave up 6 bases and J gave up 8 bases, with 19 bases separating them. The CDR3 length is 15 residues. The CDR3 region is CASRELGAEEEKLFF. DNA of the CDR3: TGTGCCAGCAGGGAGCTTGGGGCTGAGGAGGAAAAACTGTTTTTT.

This clone was seen a few times. The chain is built from TRBV3-1 (or the pseudogene TRBV3-2) and TRBJ1-2; the D gene is possibly TRBD1 (5 bases). Germline CDR1 reads LGHDT; CDR2 reads YNNKEL (reference sequence). V was trimmed by 0 bases and J by 3 bases, leaving 11 bases between them. The CDR3 has 15 residues. The CDR3 DNA reads as TGTGCCAGCAGCCAAGAGGGCAGGGTGGACTATGGCTACACCTTC. This sequence encodes CASSQEGRVDYGYTF.

The rearrangement links TRBV6-2 or TRBV6-3 to TRBJ2-7; D unclear. Per the germline V gene, CDR1 is MNHEY and CDR2 is SVGEGT. The CDR3 is 14 residues long. V was pared by 4 bases and J by 5 bases, with 15 bases between. The CDR3 reads CASSFSDPTHEQYF. The CDR3 nucleotides read TGTGCCAGCAGTTTCTCCGACCCAACCCACGAGCAGTACTTC.

Written as DNA, the CDR3 is TGTGCCAGCTTTTTGTGGGGCTATGGCTACACCTTC. Protein: CASFLWGYGYTF. The chain employs TRBV28 and TRBJ1-2; unclear D gene. Trimming stripped 8 bases from V and 4 bases from J, with 11 bases between. The CDR3 is 12 residues long. Looked up from germline, CDR1 is MDHEN and CDR2 is SYDVKM.

The chain is built from TRBV19 and TRBJ1-3; 7 nucleotides match TRBD1. Germline assignment: CDR1 LNHDA and CDR2 SQIVND (reference sequence). Losses at the gene ends were 4 bases for V and 1 base for J; bases not matched to a gene: 7. This CDR3 comprises 16 residues. CDR3 region: CASSTNDRVSGNTIYF. The CDR3 nucleotides read TGTGCCAGTAGTACCAACGACAGGGTTTCTGGAAACACCATATATTTT.

The chain is built from TRBV29-1 and TRBJ1-2; D possibly corresponds to TRBD1 (6 bases). V gave up 3 bases and J gave up 4 bases, with 6 bases separating them. This CDR3 is 11 amino acids long. Germline CDR1 is SQVTM and CDR2 is ANQGSEA. The CDR3 sequence: CSVDRGYGYTF. The CDR3, as DNA: TGCAGCGTTGACAGGGGCTATGGCTACACCTTC.

The chain carries TRBV27 and TRBJ1-5; the D gene is possibly TRBD1 (6 bases). Per germline, CDR1 MNHEY and CDR2 SMNVEV (reference sequence). This CDR3 spans 13 amino acids. With 2 bases removed from V and 7 bases from J, the gap between germline ends came to 9 bases. The CDR3 nucleotides read TGTGCCAGCAGTTTAGTACAGGGCCAGCCCCAGCATTTT. Its protein product is CASSLVQGQPQHF.

Concerning this clone: Germline and junction disagree at one end, which may indicate a read error. This rearrangement joins TRBV19 to TRBJ2-3; 7 nucleotides align to TRBD2. CDR1 and CDR2 from the germline V gene are LNHDA and SQIVND (reference sequence). The CDR3 is 14 amino acids. The CDR3 DNA is TGTGCCAGCAGTATGGGCGGGAGAGGCGGTACGCAGTATTTT. Protein sequence: CASSMGGRGGTQYF.

This sequence joins TRBV19 and TRBJ2-5, with D possibly matching TRBD2 (6 bases). The CDR3 has 16 amino acids. Germline V gives CDR1 LNHDA, CDR2 SQIVND (reference sequence). V lost 3 bases to trimming and J lost 1 base, with 15 bases between them. This CDR3 reads CASSIGLGAGQETQYF. CDR3 sequence (DNA): TGTGCCAGTAGTATTGGTTTAGGAGCGGGCCAAGAGACCCAGTACTTC. Filled out from reference TRBV19 and TRBJ2-5, the complete variable domain reads DGGITQSPKYLFRKEGQNVTLSCEQNLNHDAMYWYRQDPGQGLRLIYYSQIVNDFQKGDIAEGYSVSREKKESFPLTVTSAQKNPTAFYLCASSIGLGAGQETQYFGPGTRLLVL.

The chain carries TRBV20-1 and TRBJ2-3; D unclear. V was pared by 2 bases and J by 4 bases, with 4 bases between. The CDR3 spans 11 residues. The germline V gene has CDR1 DFQATT and CDR2 SNEGSKA (reference sequence). This CDR3 reads CSARQSDTQYF. The DNA of the CDR3 is TGCAGTGCTAGACAATCAGATACGCAGTATTTT.

This rearrangement joins TRBV18 to TRBJ1-1; 8 positions match TRBD1. V lost 3 bases, J lost 3 bases, and 6 bases stayed unmatched. This CDR3 has 15 residues. CDR1 KGHSH and CDR2 LQKENI come from the germline V gene. The CDR3, as DNA: TGTGCCAGCTCACCGACAGGGGTGGTGGACACTGAAGCTTTCTTT. Translated, it gives CASSPTGVVDTEAFF. Full variable domain (outside the CDR3, taken from reference TRBV18 and TRBJ1-1): NAGVMQNPRHLVRRRGQEARLRCSPMKGHSHVYWYRQLPEEGLKFMVYLQKENIIDESGMPKERFSAEFPKEGPSILRIQQVVRGDSAAYFCASSPTGVVDTEAFFGQGTRLTVV.

The chain uses TRBV3-1 (or the pseudogene TRBV3-2) and TRBJ2-2; 7 bases match TRBD1. V dropped 1 base and J dropped 6; count of bases not matched to a gene: 5. The CDR3 has 15 residues. The germline gives CDR1 LGHDT, CDR2 YNNKEL (reference sequence). The CDR3: CASSQGDRAPGELFF. For the CDR3, the DNA is TGTGCCAGCAGCCAAGGCGACAGGGCTCCCGGGGAGCTGTTTTTT.

V is TRBV9 and J is TRBJ2-1, with 10 bases fitting TRBD2. Germline-derived CDR1 and CDR2 are SGDLS and YYNGEE. The junction had 5 bases not matched to a gene; V was cut back by 0 bases and J by 8 bases. CDR3 length equals 15 residues. The CDR3 is CASSVGAGGVDEQFF. The CDR3 nucleotides are TGTGCCAGCAGCGTAGGAGCGGGAGGGGTTGATGAGCAGTTCTTC.

The rearrangement joins TRBV19 to TRBJ1-5; D is possibly TRBD1 (6 bases). The CDR3 loop spans 14 amino acids. Trimming took 3 bases from V and 7 from J, leaving 13 bases between them. CDR1 LNHDA and CDR2 SQIVND come from the germline V gene (reference sequence). CDR3 nucleotides: TGTGCCAGTAGTATCCTGGCAGGGGACCAGCCCCAGCATTTT. Protein: CASSILAGDQPQHF.

This chain joins TRBV7-2 and TRBJ1-6; no firm D call. V lost 0 bases and J lost 8, with 8 bases in between. The CDR3 extends over 14 amino acids. Per the germline V gene, CDR1 is SGHTA and CDR2 is FQGNSA. CDR3 region: CASSLAIGYSPLHF. CDR3 DNA sequence: TGTGCCAGCAGCTTAGCGATCGGTTATTCACCCCTCCACTTT.